The 19 T cell receptor beta chains below were found in one sample sequenced in a study of blood T cell repertoires in COVID-19 (dated by TCRdb to 2018 to 2021). The library was built by means of the immunoSEQ multiplex PCR assay. Drawn from immuneACCESS, this table holds only the in-frame rearrangements with V and J called that TCRdb kept. Clones are partly lost; checked studies trace under half to an unresolved V gene and leave the rest unexplained. The sample table shows about 310,000 clones, and about nine tenths are seen once. Of the sample, 1% is held by the ten largest clones. The sample was peripheral blood. Receptor source: a man in his fifties or sixties with active or convalescent COVID-19.

The chain is built from TRBV11-3 and TRBJ2-2, with TRBD1 matching over 7 bases. The germline V gene has CDR1 SGHNT and CDR2 YENEEA. Unmatched junction bases numbered 6, after V lost 4 bases and J lost 4 bases. The CDR3 runs to 15 residues. CDR3 in amino acids: CASSSGQDITGELFF. In DNA form, the CDR3 reads TGTGCCAGCAGCTCCGGACAGGATATCACCGGGGAGCTGTTTTTT.

The rearrangement uses TRBV6-5 and TRBJ1-6, with D perhaps matching TRBD1 (5 bases). The CDR3 is made up of 14 amino acids. The germline CDR1 and CDR2 sequences are MNHEY and SVGAGI. V was shortened by 6 bases and J by 10 bases, with 16 bases between the two germline ends. The CDR3 bases are TGTGCCAGCAGGGGAGGGGAGGGGTGGTCACCCCTCCACTTT. Translating gives CASRGGEGWSPLHF.

Concerning this clone itself: This sample also contains other DNA sequences that code for the same CDR3. This chain uses TRBV29-1 with TRBJ2-7, with 7 bases aligning to TRBD2. CDR1 SQVTM and CDR2 ANQGSEA come from the germline V gene. The V segment lost 4 bases and the J segment 2 bases; nucleotides outside the gene matches: 8. This CDR3 contains 14 residues. Here the CDR3 DNA reads TGCAGCGTTGGAGGGCCTAGCGGAACCTACGAGCAGTACTTC. This gives the protein CSVGGPSGTYEQYF.

This clone was found once. This sequence joins TRBV3-1 (or the pseudogene TRBV3-2) and TRBJ2-1, with TRBD2 matching 8 bases. With 10 bases clipped from V and 7 bases from J, the junction kept 12 bases outside the gene matches. The CDR3 consists of 14 residues. Germline V CDR1 and CDR2: LGHDT, YNNKEL (reference sequence). The CDR3 here is CATGGGTPVNEQFF. DNA of the CDR3: TGTGCCACCGGGGGGGGGACCCCCGTGAATGAGCAGTTCTTC.

V and J are TRBV9 and TRBJ2-7, with D maybe TRBD1 (5 bases). Germline loops: CDR1 SGDLS, CDR2 YYNGEE. V gave up 0 bases and J gave up 3 bases, with 22 bases separating them. CDR3 size: 18 residues. CDR3: CASSVAVSTGLSHYEQYF. The CDR3 nucleotides read TGTGCCAGCAGCGTAGCAGTTTCAACAGGTTTGAGTCACTACGAGCAGTACTTC. The variable domain in full, with the rest retrieved from reference TRBV9 and TRBJ2-7, is DSGVTQTPKHLITATGQRVTLRCSPRSGDLSVYWYQQSLDQGLQFLIQYYNGEERAKGNILERFSAQQFPDLHSELNLSSLELGDSALYFCASSVAVSTGLSHYEQYFGPGTRLTVT.

The chain has TRBV11-3 and TRBJ2-2, with D possibly TRBD2 on 6 matching bases. Deletions cut 5 bases from V and 8 bases from J, with 18 bases between. CDR3 size: 15 residues. Looked up from germline, CDR1 is SGHNT and CDR2 is YENEEA. The CDR3 sequence is CASSKGTSRAGELFF. The CDR3 coding sequence is TGTGCCAGCAGCAAAGGCACTAGCAGGGCAGGGGAGCTGTTTTTT.

The chain carries TRBV11-2 and TRBJ2-7; the match to TRBD1 covers 7 bases. The CDR3 consists of 14 residues. Germline CDR1 reads SGHAT; CDR2 reads FQNNGV. V was pared by 5 bases and J by 4 bases, with 8 bases of the junction left unmatched. CDR3 in DNA: TGTGCCAGCAGCGCAAGACAGGGACCATACGAGCAGTACTTC. Its translation is CASSARQGPYEQYF.

This clone has a single count. The rearrangement joins TRBV18 to TRBJ2-2; D might be TRBD1 (6 bases). CDR1 KGHSH and CDR2 LQKENI come from the germline V gene. Trimming took off 3 bases at V and 2 bases at J, with 13 bases between the two ends. The CDR3 spans 16 residues. The CDR3 sequence is CASSPLTGVNTGELFF. The CDR3 nucleotides read TGTGCCAGCTCACCCTTGACAGGCGTAAACACCGGGGAGCTGTTTTTT.

The genes are TRBV3-1 (or the pseudogene TRBV3-2) and TRBJ1-1, with unresolved D. The CDR3 sequence is 14 residues long. Trimming pared 4 bases from V and 0 bases from J, leaving 9 bases between. Germline V lookup: CDR1 LGHDT, CDR2 YNNKEL (reference sequence). The CDR3 coding sequence is TGTGCCAGCAGCCCACGTGGCATGAACACTGAAGCTTTCTTT. Its translation: CASSPRGMNTEAFF.

V and J are TRBV28 and TRBJ1-2, with no clear D. Germline assignment: CDR1 MDHEN and CDR2 SYDVKM. Trimming removed 2 bases from V and 2 bases from J, with 18 bases in between. This CDR3 has 17 amino acids. CDR3 amino acids: CASSLPEVFRGNYGYTF. The CDR3 region has the DNA TGTGCCAGCAGTTTACCTGAGGTATTCCGGGGAAACTATGGCTACACCTTC.

This chain connects TRBV7-2 to TRBJ1-3; no clear D. The CDR3 consists of 15 residues. From germline, CDR1 is SGHTA and CDR2 FQGNSA. V dropped 1 base and J dropped 2 bases, with 9 bases sitting between them. For the CDR3, the DNA is TGTGCCAGCAGCTTAGGAGGGCTCACTGGAAACACCATATATTTT. This translates into CASSLGGLTGNTIYF.

The rearrangement joins TRBV19 to TRBJ1-5, with 8 bases identical to TRBD1. Germline V lookup: CDR1 LNHDA, CDR2 SQIVND (reference sequence). V was pared by 2 bases and J by 2 bases, with 2 bases of the junction left unmatched. CDR3 length: 15 amino acids. The chain's CDR3 is CASSISRGRNQPQHF. The CDR3 nucleotides read TGTGCCAGTAGTATATCCAGGGGGCGCAATCAGCCCCAGCATTTT.

This chain joins TRBV30 and TRBJ1-5; 7 nucleotides agree with TRBD1. This CDR3 has 14 residues. The ends lost 5 bases at V and 0 bases at J; junction bases unmatched: 4. Per germline, CDR1 GTSNPN and CDR2 SVGIG (reference sequence). As DNA, the CDR3 is TGTGCCTGGTCGACAGGGTATAGCAATCAGCCCCAGCATTTT. Translating gives CAWSTGYSNQPQHF.

V is TRBV11-3 and J is TRBJ2-1; perhaps TRBD2 as D (6 bases). From germline, CDR1 is SGHNT and CDR2 YENEEA. The germline V and J ends were trimmed by 5 bases and 7 bases, with 9 bases remaining between them. The CDR3 length is 12 residues. The CDR3 sequence: CASSLTSNEQFF. DNA for the CDR3: TGTGCCAGCAGCCTGACTAGTAATGAGCAGTTCTTC.

CDR3 nucleotide sequence: TGTGCCAGCAGTGTACCTCGGGGGTTTCAAGAGACCCAGTACTTC. Protein product: CASSVPRGFQETQYF. The chain has TRBV6-4 and TRBJ2-5; D may be TRBD2 (6 bases). Germline V gives CDR1 MRHNA, CDR2 SNTAGT. The V end was cut by 4 bases, the J end by 2 bases, with 14 bases between. CDR3 size: 15 residues.

In this sample, this clone turned up once. CDR3 coding DNA: TGTGCCAGCAGTCTCGGACAGGGACGGCCCAATGAGCAGTTCTTC. This gives the protein CASSLGQGRPNEQFF. This chain connects TRBV6-5 to TRBJ2-1; 8 bases are shared with TRBD1. This CDR3 has 15 residues. The V and J ends lost 5 bases and 6 bases, in that order; junction bases with no gene match: 9. Germline lookup yields CDR1 MNHEY and CDR2 SVGAGI.

V and J are TRBV5-3 and TRBJ1-1; 7 nucleotides align to TRBD1. TRBV5-3 is an open reading frame, and its role is uncertain. V trimming: 4 bases; J trimming: 4 bases; junction bases outside the gene matches: 10. This CDR3 is built from 15 residues. CDR3 sequence reads: CARSIVQGRSTEAFF. Written as DNA, the CDR3 is TGTGCCAGAAGCATCGTACAGGGGAGGAGCACTGAAGCTTTCTTT.

This clone occurred once. V gene TRBV11-2 combines with J gene TRBJ1-2, with 11 nucleotides matching TRBD1. Germline CDR1 reads SGHAT; CDR2 reads FQNNGV. This CDR3 contains 15 residues. After removal of 4 bases from V and 4 bases from J, the junction contained 5 bases not matched to a gene. CDR3 sequence (DNA): TGTGCCAGCAGCTGGACAGGGGGCCGGGGCTATGGCTACACCTTC. Its translation: CASSWTGGRGYGYTF.

The chain employs TRBV5-6 and TRBJ1-1, with D uncertain. CDR3 length: 12 residues. CDR1 is SGHDT and CDR2 is YYEEEE in the germline V gene. V dropped 4 bases and J dropped 5 bases, with 9 bases sitting between them. The CDR3 loop is CASSPGRTEAFF. Here the CDR3 DNA reads TGTGCCAGCAGCCCCGGGAGAACTGAAGCTTTCTTT. Looking up the rest from reference TRBV5-6 and TRBJ1-1 gives the full variable domain: DAGVTQSPTHLIKTRGQQVTLRCSPKSGHDTVSWYQQALGQGPQFIFQYYEEEERQRGNFPDRFSGHQFPNYSSELNVNALLLGDSALYLCASSPGRTEAFFGQGTRLTVV.